The clone carrying this T cell receptor beta chain was recorded a few times. PBMCs came from more than 8.5 ml fresh peripheral blood. RNA transcripts gave rise to amplified TCR beta CDR3 regions. During a first-round RT-PCR of the TCR CDR3, the HTBI primer set was used. Each CDR3 protein gets one entry after TCRdb re-called the multiplex PCR reads with MiXCR. This sample has some 490,000 distinct CDR3 sequences, with roughly a sixth found just once. The source of the sample is a study of T cells in Graves' hyperthyroidism and ophthalmopathy. This CDR3 is built from 13 residues. Looked up from germline, CDR1 is MNHEY and CDR2 is SVGEGT. The germline V and J ends were trimmed by 6 bases and 4 bases, with 12 bases remaining between them.

The sequence derives from a woman aged 30 to 39 with Graves' ophthalmopathy. The sequencing input was blood. The rearrangement joins TRBV6-2 or TRBV6-3 to TRBJ1-2, with D uncertain. In DNA, the CDR3 is TGTGCCAGCAGAAAAAACAGATCCTATGGCTACACCTTC. It codes for CASRKNRSYGYTF.